Listed below are T cell receptor beta chains from one sample, sequenced in a study of T-cell reconstitution after alpha-beta-depleted transplantation in children. MiXCR, run by TCRdb on the PCR reads, gives a single entry per CDR3 protein. Of 300,000 to 400,000 distinct CDR3 sequences in the sample, 15% to 20% are singletons; the top ten hold roughly 40%. Source: PBMCs, mostly from graft donor cells, taken 360 days after TCRalphabeta/CD19-depleted stem cell transplant. Receptors originate from a male patient between 2 and 15 years old who had a stem cell transplant for acute lymphoblastic leukemia, so the T cells may come from the graft donor. The CDR3 runs from the conserved cysteine through the conserved F or W. A D gene is named only where the DNA matches it firmly. Where a row states a size, it is once, few, many or the class of an expanded clone; other rows omit it.

>TRBV7-4|TRBD1|many|TRBJ2-7
TGTGCCAGCAGCTTAAAGGGACAGGGGCCTTTCTACGAGCAGTACTTC
CASSLKGQGPFYEQYF
>TRBV12-3/TRBV12-4|NA|NA|TRBJ2-7
TGTGCCAGCAGTTTGGGCCCCTACGGACGGTCACTCTACGAGCAGTACTTC
CASSLGPYGRSLYEQYF
>TRBV15|TRBD2|NA|TRBJ2-5
TGTGCCACCAGCAGAGGGGATAGCGGGAGTTGGGAGACCCAGTACTTC
CATSRGDSGSWETQYF
>TRBV4-1|NA|NA|TRBJ1-2
TGCGCCAGCAGCATAAAGAGTTCGGGCAGCCGCCCCCTAAACTATGGCTACACCTTC
CASSIKSSGSRPLNYGYTF
>TRBV4-3|NA|few|TRBJ2-6
TGCGCCAGCAGCCAAGATTCGGGCCTTTCTGGGGCCAACGTCCTGACTTTC
CASSQDSGLSGANVLTF
>TRBV12-3/TRBV12-4|NA|few|TRBJ2-7
TGTGCCAGCAGTTTAGCGGCTTATTCCTACGAGCAGTACTTC
CASSLAAYSYEQYF
>TRBV20-1|NA|NA|TRBJ2-1
TGCAGTGCTAGGAACGAGAGGCCTGGTGAGCAGTTCTTC
CSARNERPGEQFF
>TRBV10-3|TRBD1|NA|TRBJ2-7
TGTGCCATCAGTCGACAGGGGGCGTCCTACGAGCAGTACTTC
CAISRQGASYEQYF
>TRBV28|NA|NA|TRBJ2-7
TGTGCCAGCAGCCCGGGACTTTTGGGCGAGCAGTACTTC
CASSPGLLGEQYF
>TRBV7-6|TRBD2|NA|TRBJ2-3
TGTGCCAGCAGCTTAGCCCCGGGACTAAGCACAGATACGCAGTATTTT
CASSLAPGLSTDTQYF
>TRBV4-3|NA|few|TRBJ2-7
TGCGCCAGCAGCCAAGATACGACCTACGAGCAGTACTTC
CASSQDTTYEQYF
>TRBV29-1|NA|few|TRBJ2-2
TGCAGCGTTGAAGATCCCCGCCTTGGGGCGATTTTT
CSVEDPRLGAIF
>TRBV29-1|NA|NA|TRBJ2-5
TGCAGCGTTGAAGGGTGGGGCTTCCAAGAGACCCAGTACTTC
CSVEGWGFQETQYF
>TRBV4-1|NA|few|TRBJ2-7
TGCGCCAGCAGCCAAGAAGCTAGTTTCGACGAGCAGTACTTC
CASSQEASFDEQYF
>TRBV24-1|NA|many|TRBJ2-1
TGTGCCACCAGTGATTGGAGTGAGCAGTTCTTC
CATSDWSEQFF
>TRBV4-3|NA|few|TRBJ2-1
TGCGCCAGCAGCCTACGGTGGGGTAATGAGCAGTTCTTC
CASSLRWGNEQFF
>TRBV12-3/TRBV12-4|TRBD2|many|TRBJ2-7
TGTGCCAGCAGACCCGGGACTAGCGGATCCTACGAGCAGTACTTC
CASRPGTSGSYEQYF
>TRBV28|NA|NA|TRBJ1-1
TGTGCCAGCAGGTTAGGATCTGGGGGCACTGAAGCTTTCTTT
CASRLGSGGTEAFF
>TRBV28|TRBD2|NA|TRBJ2-7
TGTGCCAGCGGGGACGGGCGGGAGGGCTTCTACGAGCAGTACTTC
CASGDGREGFYEQYF
>TRBV11-1|NA|NA|TRBJ2-3
TGTGCCAGCAGCTTCGGTGGCGGGGGCCTCTACTCTAGCACAGATACGCAGTATTTT
CASSFGGGGLYSSTDTQYF
>TRBV12-3/TRBV12-4|TRBD1|many|TRBJ2-3
TGTGCCAGCAGTTTAAGGACGCAGGGGGCTCTCACAGATACGCAGTATTTT
CASSLRTQGALTDTQYF
>TRBV24-1|NA|NA|TRBJ1-1
TGTGCCACCAGTGCCTCTGGGGAGGGAGCGAGGAACACTGAAGCTTTCTTT
CATSASGEGARNTEAFF
>TRBV28|NA|NA|TRBJ2-7
TGTGCCAGCAGTCTCTTACAGGGATTCGAGCAGTACTTC
CASSLLQGFEQYF
>TRBV3-1|NA|few|TRBJ2-1
TGTGCCAGCAGCCACCCGTCAGGGCTAGCGTCCTACAATGAGCAGTTCTTC
CASSHPSGLASYNEQFF
>TRBV5-1|TRBD2|NA|TRBJ2-1
TGCGCCAGCAGCTTGAGTCCCAGCGGGATCACTAATGAGCAGTTCTTC
CASSLSPSGITNEQFF
>TRBV6-1|NA|once|TRBJ2-3
TGTGCCAGCAGTGAAAGGGGGAGAGATACGCAGTATTTT
CASSERGRDTQYF
>TRBV7-2|TRBD2|few|TRBJ2-1
TGTGCCAGCAGAGGGGGACTAGCGCGTGGGGGGGAGCAGTTCTTC
CASRGGLARGGEQFF
>TRBV15|TRBD2|NA|TRBJ2-5
TGTGCCACCAGCAAGGGGACTAGCGGGTCCTACCAGTACTTC
CATSKGTSGSYQYF
>TRBV12-3/TRBV12-4|NA|NA|TRBJ2-7
TGTGCCAGCAGTTTAGAGGTGGTGGGGACCGTCTACGAGCAGTACTTC
CASSLEVVGTVYEQYF
>TRBV28|NA|NA|TRBJ2-7
TGTGCCAGCACGAGCAGGGTGGGGGAGCAGTACTTC
CASTSRVGEQYF
>TRBV5-6|NA|few|TRBJ2-6
TGTGCCAGCAGCTTCCCGCCAGTTCGAATGGCCAACGTCCTGACTTTC
CASSFPPVRMANVLTF
>TRBV20-1|NA|few|TRBJ2-3
TGCAGTGGCATACGGGGAGATACGCAGTATTTT
CSGIRGDTQYF
>TRBV24-1|NA|NA|TRBJ2-1
TGTGCCACCAGTGATAACTCAGGTTACTCCTACAATGAGCAGTTCTTC
CATSDNSGYSYNEQFF
>TRBV28|NA|many|TRBJ2-3
TGTGCCAGCAGCATACTGCGCACAGATACGCAGTATTTT
CASSILRTDTQYF
>TRBV7-8|NA|many|TRBJ1-6
TGTGCCAGCAGCCCTCGGACAGCCGATAATTCACCCCTCCACTTT
CASSPRTADNSPLHF
>TRBV3-1|NA|NA|TRBJ2-3
TGTGCCAGCAGCCGGGGACTGAGCACAGATACGCAGTATTTT
CASSRGLSTDTQYF
>TRBV7-2|NA|NA|TRBJ2-6
TGTGCCAGCAGCTTAGCCGGGCTCTCTGGGGCCAACGTCCTGACTTTC
CASSLAGLSGANVLTF
>TRBV28|NA|few|TRBJ2-6
TGTGCCAGCAGTTTAAGTTTAGGGAAGTTGACTTTC
CASSLSLGKLTF
>TRBV28|TRBD2|few|TRBJ2-5
TGTGCCAGCAGTTTGAAGGGTCCTTTGACTAGCGGGGTCCCGGTCCAAGAGACCCAGTACTTC
CASSLKGPLTSGVPVQETQYF
>TRBV10-3|TRBD2|NA|TRBJ2-1
TGTGCCGCCCAGCGGGAGGCCTACAATGAGCAGTTCTTC
CAAQREAYNEQFF
>TRBV20-1|NA|once|TRBJ2-1
TGCAGTGCTAGATCTTTTTTGAGCTCCTACAATGAGCAGTTCTTC
CSARSFLSSYNEQFF
>TRBV4-3|NA|few|TRBJ2-3
TGCGCCAGCAGCCACAGGGGTTCCACAGATACGCAGTATTTT
CASSHRGSTDTQYF
>TRBV4-2|NA|NA|TRBJ2-5
TGTGCCAGCAGCCAAAGCGGCCAAGAGACCCAGTACTTC
CASSQSGQETQYF
>TRBV7-3|TRBD2|NA|TRBJ2-1
TGTGCCAGCTTATTAGGGAGGGAAAGGTACAACAATGAGCAGTTCTTC
CASLLGRERYNNEQFF
>TRBV29-1|NA|many|TRBJ2-3
TGCAGCGTTCCAGGGGCTGATAGGGATACGCAGTATTTT
CSVPGADRDTQYF
>TRBV30|NA|NA|TRBJ2-1
TGTGCCTGGAATTACGGGGGAAACTACAATGAGCAGTTCTTC
CAWNYGGNYNEQFF
>TRBV5-4|NA|NA|TRBJ2-7
TGTGCCAGCAGCTTGGGAACTACCGACCCCTACGAGCAGTACTTC
CASSLGTTDPYEQYF